The 23 T cell receptor beta chains below all came from one sample that was sequenced in a study of blood T cell repertoires in COVID-19. Assay used: immunoSEQ multiplex PCR; TCRdb lists only in-frame clones, some missing. Of 65,000 to 85,000 clones in the sample, almost 90% are singletons; the top ten hold roughly 2.5%. Sequencing used peripheral blood. Receptors originate from a human donor in a cohort sampled during active COVID-19.

This clone has a single count. The rearrangement links TRBV7-2 to TRBJ2-5; 9 positions match TRBD2. With V trimmed by 4 bases and J by 5 bases, 8 bases remained unmatched. The CDR3 is 15 amino acids. CDR1 SGHTA and CDR2 FQGNSA come from the germline V gene. In nucleotides, the CDR3 is TGTGCCAGCAGCTCCCGACGAACTAGCGGGGAGACCCAGTACTTC. Translation: CASSSRRTSGETQYF.

This chain connects TRBV10-1 to TRBJ2-7, with TRBD1 matching over 8 bases. Germline trimming cut 7 bases from V and 6 bases from J; bases unmatched to any gene: 2. Per germline, CDR1 WNHNN and CDR2 SYGVQD (reference sequence). This CDR3 is built from 11 residues. CDR3 coding DNA: TGCGCCAGCAAACAGGGGGTCGAGCAGTACTTC. Translating gives CASKQGVEQYF.

This clone was picked up a small number of times. The J gene is TRBJ2-3, the V gene TRBV24-1; 8 positions match TRBD2. Looked up from germline, CDR1 is KGHDR and CDR2 is SFDVKD. The CDR3 totals 13 residues. The V and J ends lost 7 bases and 6 bases, in that order; junction bases with no gene match: 5. CDR3 in DNA: TGTGCCACCAGCGGGGGGGCGTCGGATACGCAGTATTTT. Amino acid sequence: CATSGGASDTQYF.

The V gene is TRBV10-3, the J gene TRBJ1-3; D gene uncertain. V lost 3 bases to trimming and J lost 0 bases, with 6 bases between them. This CDR3 has 14 residues. Germline values: CDR1 ENHRY, CDR2 SYGVKD. As DNA, the CDR3 is TGTGCCATCAGTGATGGCAGCTCTGGAAACACCATATATTTT. Translated, it gives CAISDGSSGNTIYF.

The chain carries TRBV9 and TRBJ2-3; 11 nucleotides align to TRBD2. Germline V gene lookup returns CDR1 SGDLS and CDR2 YYNGEE. Trimming took 4 bases from V and 1 from J; bases not matched to a gene: 11. CDR3 size: 18 residues. CDR3 in amino acids: CASSPTSGNQMGTDTQYF. The CDR3 coding sequence is TGTGCCAGCAGCCCGACTAGCGGGAACCAAATGGGCACAGATACGCAGTATTTT.

The gene calls are TRBV29-1 and TRBJ2-7; 10 bases are a match to TRBD2. CDR1 SQVTM and CDR2 ANQGSEA come from the germline V gene. V dropped 0 bases and J dropped 2; count of bases not matched to a gene: 1. This CDR3 region has 14 residues. CDR3 residues: CSVEDTSGTYEQYF. The CDR3 DNA reads as TGCAGCGTTGAAGACACTAGCGGGACCTACGAGCAGTACTTC.

This chain connects TRBV3-1 (or the pseudogene TRBV3-2) to TRBJ1-5; the match to TRBD1 covers 8 bases. Germline CDR1 and CDR2: LGHDT and YNNKEL (reference sequence). J was trimmed by 5 bases and V by 1 base; bases with no gene match: 4. The CDR3 totals 15 residues. As DNA, the CDR3 is TGTGCCAGCAGCCAAGGATTACAGGGGGATCAGCCCCAGCATTTT. Its protein product is CASSQGLQGDQPQHF.

V and J are TRBV30 and TRBJ2-7; weak D call: TRBD2 (5 bases). The germline V and J ends were trimmed by 5 bases and 2 bases, with 16 bases remaining between them. Germline assignment: CDR1 GTSNPN and CDR2 SVGIG (reference sequence). The CDR3 extends over 14 amino acids. The CDR3 reads CAWRMGGGTYEQYF. The CDR3 DNA is TGTGCCTGGCGCATGGGCGGAGGAACCTACGAGCAGTACTTC.

This rearrangement joins TRBV11-2 to TRBJ2-2; TRBD1 is a possible D gene (5 bases). The CDR3 has 13 residues. Trimming removed 7 bases at V and 8 bases at J, with 14 bases between. The V gene's germline CDR1 is SGHAT and CDR2 FQNNGV. CDR3 nucleotide sequence: TGTGCCAGCACCAGAAGGGGTACTGGGGAGCTGTTTTTT. The encoded protein is CASTRRGTGELFF.

This sequence joins TRBV6-2 or TRBV6-3 and TRBJ1-1; 12 bases align to TRBD1. Germline loops: CDR1 MNHEY, CDR2 SVGEGT. The CDR3 extends over 18 amino acids. V shed 4 bases and J 0 bases; nucleotides not matched to a gene: 9. The CDR3 DNA reads TGTGCCAGCAGTTTGGGGACAGGGGGCGGACGAGTGAACACTGAAGCTTTCTTT. It specifies CASSLGTGGGRVNTEAFF.

This chain links TRBV19 with TRBJ2-5, with 8 nucleotides matching TRBD2. This CDR3 comprises 13 residues. Trimming cost V 3 bases and J 4 bases; bases outside gene matches: 1. CDR1 LNHDA and CDR2 SQIVND come from the germline V gene (reference sequence). The CDR3 is CASSITSGETQYF. CDR3 coding DNA: TGTGCCAGTAGTATCACTAGCGGAGAGACCCAGTACTTC.

The chain uses TRBV7-9 and TRBJ2-3; tentatively, D is TRBD2 (6 bases). The CDR3 extends over 16 amino acids. Trimming removed 4 bases at V and 5 bases at J, with 19 bases between. Germline V gives CDR1 SEHNR, CDR2 FQNEAQ (reference sequence). The CDR3: CASSSAPGTPEDTQYF. The CDR3 region has the DNA TGTGCCAGCAGCTCCGCCCCCGGGACTCCTGAAGATACGCAGTATTTT.

This rearrangement joins TRBV6-1 to TRBJ2-5; TRBD1 aligns across 9 bases. In germline, CDR1 is MNHNS, CDR2 SASEGT. There are 12 residues in the CDR3. With V trimmed by 10 bases and J by 5 bases, 5 bases remained unmatched. CDR3 DNA: TGTGCCACCCGGACAGGGGCGGAGACCCAGTACTTC. Protein sequence: CATRTGAETQYF.

The chain employs TRBV30 and TRBJ2-7; D remains ambiguous. The V and J ends lost 3 bases and 9 bases respectively, with 18 bases between them. Germline CDR1 and CDR2: GTSNPN and SVGIG (reference sequence). This CDR3 region has 13 residues. The CDR3 spells CAWSTIDISWQYF. The CDR3 region has the DNA TGTGCCTGGAGCACCATAGACATTTCTTGGCAGTACTTC.

The rearrangement links TRBV7-8 to TRBJ1-1; D uncertain. The CDR3 has 11 amino acids. Germline V gene data show CDR1 as SGHVS and CDR2 as FQNEAQ. V dropped 5 bases and J dropped 5 bases, with 6 bases sitting between them. CDR3 nucleotides: TGTGCCAGCAGCCCCCTTACTGAAGCTTTCTTT. It codes for CASSPLTEAFF.

This chain joins TRBV27 and TRBJ1-5; 9 bases match TRBD1. This CDR3 region has 14 residues. Germline-derived CDR1 and CDR2 are MNHEY and SMNVEV (reference sequence). The ends lost 6 bases at V and 5 bases at J; junction bases unmatched: 5. CDR3 loop: CASSPTGGDQPQHF. In DNA form, the CDR3 reads TGTGCCAGCAGCCCCACAGGGGGCGATCAGCCCCAGCATTTT.

V gene TRBV6-2 or TRBV6-3 combines with J gene TRBJ2-7; D perhaps matches TRBD2 (7 bases). CDR1 MNHEY and CDR2 SVGEGT come from the germline V gene. Trimming pared 5 bases from V and 9 bases from J, leaving 26 bases between. The CDR3 extends over 16 amino acids. Written as DNA, the CDR3 is TGTGCCAGCAGTACTAGCGAGACAGGTGTTTTAAGCCGGCAGTACTTC. This sequence encodes CASSTSETGVLSRQYF.

The V and J genes are TRBV6-2 or TRBV6-3 and TRBJ2-1, with 11 bases that match TRBD2. The length of the CDR3 is 17 residues. The V segment lost 5 bases and the J segment 4 bases; nucleotides outside the gene matches: 10. The germline V gene encodes CDR1 MNHEY and CDR2 SVGEGT. CDR3 in DNA: TGTGCCAGCAGTCCGGATCTAGCGGGAGGCCTGTACAATGAGCAGTTCTTC. Residues: CASSPDLAGGLYNEQFF.

This clone was seen just once. The chain uses TRBV6-5 and TRBJ2-5; TRBD2 matches at 8 bases. The germline CDR1 and CDR2 sequences are MNHEY and SVGAGI. V lost 2 bases and J lost 2; bases outside the gene matches: 1. This CDR3 region has 14 residues. In DNA form, the CDR3 reads TGTGCCAGCAGTTACAGCGGGAGACAAGAGACCCAGTACTTC. This gives the protein CASSYSGRQETQYF.

The chain recombines TRBV9 with TRBJ1-2; D is ambiguous. Looked up from germline, CDR1 is SGDLS and CDR2 is YYNGEE. The CDR3 runs to 15 residues. Trimming left V 2 bases short and J 6 bases short, with 17 bases between. The CDR3 sequence is CASSVFETRRHGYTF. The CDR3, as DNA: TGTGCCAGCAGCGTCTTCGAGACAAGGCGCCATGGCTACACCTTC. Looking up the rest from reference TRBV9 and TRBJ1-2 gives the full variable domain: DSGVTQTPKHLITATGQRVTLRCSPRSGDLSVYWYQQSLDQGLQFLIQYYNGEERAKGNILERFSAQQFPDLHSELNLSSLELGDSALYFCASSVFETRRHGYTFGSGTRLTVV.

The rearrangement links TRBV18 to TRBJ2-1; 10 bases map to TRBD2. The CDR3 has 15 amino acids. In germline, CDR1 is KGHSH, CDR2 LQKENI. The V and J ends lost 4 bases and 4 bases, in that order; junction bases with no gene match: 4. The CDR3: CASSQLAGKYNEQFF. CDR3 in DNA: TGTGCCAGCTCACAACTAGCGGGGAAATACAATGAGCAGTTCTTC.

This chain joins TRBV25-1 and TRBJ2-5, with D possibly being TRBD1 (6 bases). V lost 2 bases and J lost 5, with 9 bases in between. Germline assignment: CDR1 MGHDK and CDR2 SYGVNS. The CDR3 is made up of 13 amino acids. The CDR3 DNA reads as TGTGCCAGCAGTGAAGGGGGCCAGGAGACCCAGTACTTC. This sequence encodes CASSEGGQETQYF.

The gene calls are TRBV4-1 and TRBJ2-1; 10 bases fit TRBD2. V lost 4 bases and J lost 10; bases outside the gene matches: 10. From germline, CDR1 is MGHRA and CDR2 YSYEKL. The CDR3 extends over 15 amino acids. CDR3 nucleotides: TGCGCCAGCAGCCCACTGGGACTAGCGCGAAGGGAGCAGTTCTTC. Protein product: CASSPLGLARREQFF.